This T cell receptor (beta chain) was sequenced for a study of blood T cell repertoires in COVID-19 (dated by TCRdb to 2019 to 2021). About the study as a whole: Samples from collaborators originated in the United States, Italy and Spain and spanned both the acute and convalescent phases of COVID-19. The material from the prospective study consisted of cDNA or gDNA derived from T cells, B-cell-depleted T cells, or PBMCs. Subjects who had been exposed to COVID-19, were actively infected with it, or had recovered from it provided the deeply sampled blood TCRbeta repertoires that made up the dataset. The repertoires were made available in a free public database intended to serve as a resource for research on the immune response to SARS-CoV-2. Samples were obtained from the ongoing ImmuneRACE study (first 160 participants) and from over 1,000 subjects provided by 6 global collaborators. Sample metadata almost always included a de-identified subject ID, COVID-19 status, age in years and sex. Where available, HLA class I and class II types were taken from metadata supplied by the sample provider and were not determined by assay-based typing.

TCRbeta CDR3 regions were amplified from genomic DNA using the immunoSEQ Assay, a bias-controlled multiplex PCR. Concerning the study's data processing: The number of nucleated cells in each sample was estimated from the amplification of reference gene primers within the assay. Sequence reads were collapsed and filtered to measure the absolute abundance of every unique TCRbeta CDR3 rearrangement. For each sample, productive Simpson clonality was calculated as the square root of Simpson's diversity index over productive rearrangements. This immuneACCESS table, as held by TCRdb, lists in-frame sequences with V and J called but not all clones. Of the missing ones, under half trace to an unresolved V gene in checked studies; the others have no known cause. V and J calls and clone size are given by that table; D and trimming were obtained from the DNA. This sample is represented by 200,000 to 250,000 clones; less than 85% of them were singletons. The ten largest make up less than 4% of the sample.

General findings and caveats noted by the study authors: The amount of clinical and demographic metadata varied by source and participant and was provided uncurated.

Note on this clone: Its cognate antigen has yet to be identified. One base away there is no much larger clone; base qualities are not given.

Each collaborating institution followed its own protocols to collect whole blood in K2EDTA tubes. For TCRbeta analysis, collaborators shipped samples as frozen whole blood, isolated PBMCs, or DNA extracted from either of those sample types. The sample was peripheral blood. This clonotype was obtained from a woman older than 75 with acute or convalescent COVID-19.

The CDR3 region has the sequence CASSSYGTDTEKLFF. The DNA is as follows: TGTGCCAGCAGCTCCTACGGGACAGACACCGAAAAACTGTTTTTT. The sequence is built from TRBV5-6 and TRBJ1-4, and 7 junctional nucleotides match TRBD1. V has 3 bases trimmed and J has 8 bases trimmed; junction bases matching no gene number 10. From the germline V gene, CDR1 is SGHDT and CDR2 is YYEEEE. From its cysteine to its phenylalanine, the CDR3 spans 15 amino acids. The sequence is cut down to CDR3 DNA, 45 bases in frame from base 1.